This T cell receptor (beta chain) was sequenced in a study of neurological immune-mediated disorders. CDR3 length: 15 residues. Germline CDR1 reads LGHNA; CDR2 reads YNFKEQ. With 6 bases removed from V and 2 bases from J, the gap between germline ends came to 14 bases. The cDNA was produced through 5'RACE with 10-nucleotide random UMIs. TCRdb used MiXCR to reprocess the 5' RACE reads, holding one entry per CDR3 protein. In the table there are 45,000 to 50,000 distinct CDR3 sequences, roughly 25% of which are singletons. At least ten counts were recorded for this clonotype. The sequenced sample was PBMCs. This rearrangement joins TRBV4-2 to TRBJ1-3, with D perhaps TRBD1 (6 bases). This TCR came from a woman in her sixties or seventies in good health. The CDR3 spells CASSKSGTTGNTIYF. Written as DNA, the CDR3 is TGTGCCAGCAGTAAGTCCGGGACAACTGGAAACACCATATATTTT.